This TCR beta chain was captured in a study of identical twins. This clonotype came up a few times. TCRdb reprocessed the 5' RACE reads via MiXCR and lists one record per CDR3 protein. The sample consists of 1.5 million to 2 million distinct CDR3 sequences, under 35% of them appearing once. The CDR3 sequence is 17 residues long. Trimming took 0 bases from V and 0 from J; bases not matched to a gene: 5. The V gene's germline CDR1 is SGHTA and CDR2 FQGNSA. Sequencing input: cord blood. The chain uses TRBV7-2 and TRBJ2-3; 8 bases match TRBD2. The origin of this receptor is a newborn girl in good health. The CDR3 coding sequence is TGTGCCAGCAGCTTAGCGGTGCTAGCGGGCAGCACAGATACGCAGTATTTT. Translating it yields CASSLAVLAGSTDTQYF. The variable domain in full, completed from reference TRBV7-2 and TRBJ2-3, reads GAGVSQSPSNKVTEKGKDVELRCDPISGHTALYWYRQSLGQGLEFLIYFQGNSAPDKSGLPSDRFSAERTGGSVSTLTIQRTQQEDSAVYLCASSLAVLAGSTDTQYFGPGTRLTVL.